This T cell receptor (beta chain) came from a study of shared clonotypes between healthy human individuals. Study background: The people who gave samples were two women and a few men aged 18 to 49. Every donor yielded three CD4 naive, three CD4 memory, two CD8 naive and one CD8 memory plate.

Worth noting for this clone: Its antigen remains unknown.

Naive CD8 cells, CD45RO-negative and positively selected for CCR7, excluded terminally differentiated effector memory CD45RA+ cells. HIV-negative, healthy adults without recent acute infections or vaccinations were the donors. CDR3 length: 14 amino acids. Trimming removed 6 bases from V and 8 bases from J; junction bases left unmatched: 10. Per germline, CDR1 MDHEN and CDR2 SYDVKM. Sequencing was performed with immunoSEQ multiplex PCR; in TCRdb, only in-frame clones are kept and a portion is missing. The sample lists fewer than 800,000 clones, 92% occurring once. Study-wide points: Generally, estimated richness proved larger in naive subsets than it did in memory subsets.

Sequencing was performed on naive CD8+ T cells sorted from blood. This receptor was identified in a man aged 25 to 40 in good health. The gene calls are TRBV28 and TRBJ2-1; 7 nucleotides agree with TRBD2. The CDR3: CASSQPAGFHEQFF. In nucleotides, the CDR3 is TGTGCCAGCAGCCAGCCAGCGGGATTTCATGAGCAGTTCTTC.